This T cell receptor (beta chain) originates from a study of shared clonotypes between healthy human individuals. About the research overall: There were three CD4 naive, three CD4 memory, two CD8 naive and one CD8 memory plates per donor. Study-level results: Genetic and exposure-history diversity was limited by the few donors.

Profiled with immunoSEQ multiplex PCR; TCRdb holds only in-frame clones, not every one. The sample has millions of clones, under 95% seen once; the top ten hold more than 1.5%. Naivety among CD8 cells was defined by CD45RO negativity and positive CCR7 selection, thereby excluding terminally differentiated effector memory CD45RA+ cells. V lost 2 bases to trimming and J lost 4 bases; unmatched junction nucleotides: 6. The CDR3 totals 15 residues. The germline CDR1 and CDR2 sequences are MDHEN and SYDVKM. As for this clone: The antigen is unknown.

This receptor was obtained from a man between 18 and 35 years old in good health. Some clones in this sample may be carry-over from other donors' samples. Sample: naive CD8+ T cells from PBMCs. The chain has TRBV28 and TRBJ2-7; 9 bases agree with TRBD1. CDR3 loop: CASSLTPGQGYEQYF. The CDR3 DNA reads as TGTGCCAGCAGTTTAACCCCGGGACAGGGTTACGAGCAGTACTTC.